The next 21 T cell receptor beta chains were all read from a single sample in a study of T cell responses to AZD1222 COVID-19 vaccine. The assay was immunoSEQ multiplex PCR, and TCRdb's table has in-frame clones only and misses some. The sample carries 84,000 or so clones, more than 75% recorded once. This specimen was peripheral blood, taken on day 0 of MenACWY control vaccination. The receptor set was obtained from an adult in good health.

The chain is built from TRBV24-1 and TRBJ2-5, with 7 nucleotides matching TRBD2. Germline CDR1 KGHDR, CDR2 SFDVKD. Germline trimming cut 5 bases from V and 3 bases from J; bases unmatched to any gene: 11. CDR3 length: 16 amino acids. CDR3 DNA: TGTGCCACCAGTGGCGGGATGGCGGGGGAGGAAGAGACCCAGTACTTC. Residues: CATSGGMAGEEETQYF.

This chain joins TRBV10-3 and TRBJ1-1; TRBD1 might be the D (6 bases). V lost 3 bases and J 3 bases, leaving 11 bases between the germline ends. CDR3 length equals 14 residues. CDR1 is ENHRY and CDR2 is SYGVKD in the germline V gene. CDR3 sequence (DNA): TGTGCCATCAGTGACGGGGGGCGGGACACTGAAGCTTTCTTT. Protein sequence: CAISDGGRDTEAFF.

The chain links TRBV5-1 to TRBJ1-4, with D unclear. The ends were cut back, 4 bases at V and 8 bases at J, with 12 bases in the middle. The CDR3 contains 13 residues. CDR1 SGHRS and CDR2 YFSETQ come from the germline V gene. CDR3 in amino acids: CASSGEAGEKLFF. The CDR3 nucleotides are TGCGCCAGCAGCGGGGAAGCCGGGGAAAAACTGTTTTTT.

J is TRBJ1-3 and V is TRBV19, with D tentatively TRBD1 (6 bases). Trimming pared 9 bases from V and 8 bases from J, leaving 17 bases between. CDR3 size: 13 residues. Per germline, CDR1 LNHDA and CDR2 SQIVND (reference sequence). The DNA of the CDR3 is TGTGCCAGCCCCCACAGGGAAGGTCACACCATATATTTT. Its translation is CASPHREGHTIYF. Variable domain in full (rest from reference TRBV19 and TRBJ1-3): DGGITQSPKYLFRKEGQNVTLSCEQNLNHDAMYWYRQDPGQGLRLIYYSQIVNDFQKGDIAEGYSVSREKKESFPLTVTSAQKNPTAFYLCASPHREGHTIYFGEGSWLTVV.

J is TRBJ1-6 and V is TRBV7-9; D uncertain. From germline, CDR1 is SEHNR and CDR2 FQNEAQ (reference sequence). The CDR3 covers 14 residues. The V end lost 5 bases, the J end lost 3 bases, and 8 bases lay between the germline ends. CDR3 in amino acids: CASSPDGYNSPLHF. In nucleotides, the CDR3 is TGTGCCAGCAGCCCGGACGGCTATAATTCACCCCTCCACTTT.

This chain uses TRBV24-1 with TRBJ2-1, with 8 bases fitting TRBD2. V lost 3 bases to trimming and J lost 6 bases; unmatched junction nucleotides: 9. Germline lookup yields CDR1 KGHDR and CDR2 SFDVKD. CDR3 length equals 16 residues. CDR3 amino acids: CATSDPGLAARNEQFF. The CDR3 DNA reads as TGTGCCACCAGTGATCCAGGACTAGCCGCCCGCAATGAGCAGTTCTTC.

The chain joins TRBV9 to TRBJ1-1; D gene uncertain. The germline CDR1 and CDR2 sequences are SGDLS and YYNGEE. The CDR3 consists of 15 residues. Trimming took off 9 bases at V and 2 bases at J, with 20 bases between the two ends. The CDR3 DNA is TGTGCCAATCGAAACCGGGGTTTAGATAACACTGAAGCTTTCTTT. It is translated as CANRNRGLDNTEAFF.

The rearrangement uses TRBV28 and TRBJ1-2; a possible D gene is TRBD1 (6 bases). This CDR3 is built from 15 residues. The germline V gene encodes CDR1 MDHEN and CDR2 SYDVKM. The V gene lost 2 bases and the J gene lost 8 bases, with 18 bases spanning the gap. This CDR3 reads CASSLPTGAMGGYTF. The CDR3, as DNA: TGTGCCAGCAGTTTACCCACGGGGGCCATGGGCGGCTACACCTTC.

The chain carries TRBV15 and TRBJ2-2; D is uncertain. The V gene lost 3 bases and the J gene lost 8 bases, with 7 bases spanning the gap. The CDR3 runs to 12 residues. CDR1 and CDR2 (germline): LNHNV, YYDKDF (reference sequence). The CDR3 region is CATSRVAGELFF. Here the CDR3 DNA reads TGTGCCACCAGCAGGGTGGCGGGGGAGCTGTTTTTT.

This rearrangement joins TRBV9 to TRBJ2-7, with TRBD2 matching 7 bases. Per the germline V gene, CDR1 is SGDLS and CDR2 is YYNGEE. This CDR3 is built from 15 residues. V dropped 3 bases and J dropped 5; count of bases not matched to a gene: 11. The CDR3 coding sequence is TGTGCCAGCAGCGCGAGCGGGACTGTCGGGGACGAGCAGTACTTC. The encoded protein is CASSASGTVGDEQYF.

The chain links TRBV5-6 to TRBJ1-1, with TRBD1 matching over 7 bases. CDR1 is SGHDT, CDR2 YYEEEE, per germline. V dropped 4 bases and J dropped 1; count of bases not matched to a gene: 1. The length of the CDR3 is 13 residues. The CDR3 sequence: CASSQGGNTEAFF. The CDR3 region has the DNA TGTGCCAGCAGCCAGGGGGGGAACACTGAAGCTTTCTTT.

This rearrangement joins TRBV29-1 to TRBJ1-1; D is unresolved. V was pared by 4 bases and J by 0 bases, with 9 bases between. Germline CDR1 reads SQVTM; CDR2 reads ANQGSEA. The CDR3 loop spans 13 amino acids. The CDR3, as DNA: TGCAGCGTTGGAGGTCAAATGAACACTGAAGCTTTCTTT. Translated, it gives CSVGGQMNTEAFF.

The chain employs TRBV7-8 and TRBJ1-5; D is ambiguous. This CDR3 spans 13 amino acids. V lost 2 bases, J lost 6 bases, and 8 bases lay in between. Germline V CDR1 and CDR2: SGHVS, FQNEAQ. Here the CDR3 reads CASSLWEGQPQHF. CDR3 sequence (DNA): TGTGCCAGCAGCTTATGGGAGGGTCAGCCCCAGCATTTT.

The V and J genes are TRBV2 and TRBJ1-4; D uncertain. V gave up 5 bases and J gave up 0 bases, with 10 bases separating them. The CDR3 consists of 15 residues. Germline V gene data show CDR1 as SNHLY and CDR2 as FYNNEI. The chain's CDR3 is CASSPDRTTNEKLFF. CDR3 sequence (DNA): TGTGCCAGCAGTCCCGACCGAACAACTAATGAAAAACTGTTTTTT.

The CDR3 coding sequence is TGCAGCGTTGAATGGGCCGGACAGGGCTACGAGCAGTACTTC. Translated: CSVEWAGQGYEQYF. This chain links TRBV29-1 with TRBJ2-7; TRBD1 matches 8 bases. Losses at the gene ends were 2 bases for V and 3 bases for J; bases not matched to a gene: 6. CDR1 and CDR2 from the germline V gene are SQVTM and ANQGSEA. The CDR3 is made up of 14 amino acids.

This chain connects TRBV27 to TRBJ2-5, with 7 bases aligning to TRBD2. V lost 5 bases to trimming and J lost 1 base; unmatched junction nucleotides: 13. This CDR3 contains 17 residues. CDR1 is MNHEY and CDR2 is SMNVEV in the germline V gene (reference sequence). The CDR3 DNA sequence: TGTGCCAGCAGTCTTTCCCTCCTAGCGGCCCTCCAAGAGACCCAGTACTTC. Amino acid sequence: CASSLSLLAALQETQYF.

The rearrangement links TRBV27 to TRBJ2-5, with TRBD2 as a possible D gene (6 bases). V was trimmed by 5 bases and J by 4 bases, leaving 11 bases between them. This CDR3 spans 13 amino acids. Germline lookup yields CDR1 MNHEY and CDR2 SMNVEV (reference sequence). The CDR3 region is CASSRGVAETQYF. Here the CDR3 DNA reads TGTGCCAGCAGTCGCGGGGTGGCAGAGACCCAGTACTTC.

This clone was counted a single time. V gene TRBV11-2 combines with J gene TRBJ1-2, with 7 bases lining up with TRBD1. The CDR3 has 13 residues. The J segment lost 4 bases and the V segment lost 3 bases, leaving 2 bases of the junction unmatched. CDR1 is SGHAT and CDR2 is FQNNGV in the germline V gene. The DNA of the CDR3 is TGTGCCAGCAGCTTCGGACAGGTCTATGGCTACACCTTC. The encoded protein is CASSFGQVYGYTF.

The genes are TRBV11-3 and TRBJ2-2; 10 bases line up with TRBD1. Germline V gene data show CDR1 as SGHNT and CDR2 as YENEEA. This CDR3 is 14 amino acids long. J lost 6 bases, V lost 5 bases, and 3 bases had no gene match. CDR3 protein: CASSAGQGAGELFF. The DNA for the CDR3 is TGTGCCAGCAGCGCCGGACAGGGGGCCGGGGAGCTGTTTTTT.

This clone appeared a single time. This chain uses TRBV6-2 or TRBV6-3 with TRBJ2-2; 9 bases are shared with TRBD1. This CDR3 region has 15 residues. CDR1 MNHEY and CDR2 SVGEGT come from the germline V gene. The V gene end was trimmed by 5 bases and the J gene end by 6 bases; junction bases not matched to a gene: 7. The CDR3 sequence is CASSTGQGRSGELFF. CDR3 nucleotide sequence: TGTGCCAGCAGTACGGGACAGGGACGGTCCGGGGAGCTGTTTTTT.

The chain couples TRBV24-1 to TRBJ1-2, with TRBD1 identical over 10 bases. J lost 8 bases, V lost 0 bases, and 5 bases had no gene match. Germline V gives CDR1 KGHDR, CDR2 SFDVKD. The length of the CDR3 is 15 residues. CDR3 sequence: CATSDLGTGAGGYTF. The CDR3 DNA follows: TGTGCCACCAGTGATTTGGGGACAGGGGCTGGCGGCTACACCTTC.